This is a list of T cell receptor beta chains from one sample in a study of CD8 T cells in Susac syndrome. TCRdb reprocessed the immunoSEQ multiplex PCR reads with MiXCR, giving one entry per CDR3 protein. The profile shows 150,000 to 200,000 distinct CDR3 sequences, approximately 96% of them singletons. The specimen was CD8+ T cells from PBMCs. The receptors were sampled from a human donor with multiple sclerosis. Both conserved end residues are part of each CDR3. A D gene is named only where the DNA matches it firmly. Size is omitted from some rows. Given values are once, few, many or a class for expanded clones.

clone size	D gene	J gene	V gene	CDR3 protein	CDR3 DNA
NA	NA	TRBJ1-1	TRBV29-1	CSVLGTEAFF	TGCAGCGTTCTGGGAACTGAAGCTTTCTTT
NA	TRBD1	TRBJ2-7	TRBV27	CASRQGAGGVYEQYF	TGTGCCAGCAGACAAGGGGCAGGGGGCGTGTACGAGCAGTACTTC
NA	NA	TRBJ2-7	TRBV27	CASSQTGGEQYF	TGTGCCAGCAGTCAAACAGGTGGCGAGCAGTACTTC
NA	NA	TRBJ2-7	TRBV2	CASSESITYEQYF	TGTGCCAGCAGTGAAAGTATTACCTACGAGCAGTACTTC
once	NA	TRBJ2-3	TRBV27	CASSLIAGSGGDTQYF	TGTGCCAGCAGTTTAATCGCGGGGTCTGGGGGAGATACGCAGTATTTT
once	NA	TRBJ1-5	TRBV20-1	CSAREPDRYNQPQHF	TGCAGTGCTAGAGAGCCCGACAGGTACAATCAGCCCCAGCATTTT
NA	NA	TRBJ2-5	TRBV29-1	CSAEGEETQYF	TGCAGCGCCGAAGGGGAAGAGACCCAGTACTTC
NA	NA	TRBJ2-2	TRBV20-1	CSARDHNTGELFF	TGCAGTGCTAGAGATCATAACACCGGGGAGCTGTTTTTT
NA	NA	TRBJ2-7	TRBV30	CAWCRDNYEQYF	TGTGCCTGGTGCCGGGACAACTACGAGCAGTACTTC
NA	NA	TRBJ1-1	TRBV4-1	CASSQGTAYTEAFF	TGCGCCAGCAGCCAAGGGACAGCCTACACTGAAGCTTTCTTT
NA	TRBD1	TRBJ2-1	TRBV14	CASSQFDRGGSYNEQFF	TGTGCCAGCAGCCAATTTGACAGGGGAGGCTCCTACAATGAGCAGTTCTTC
NA	NA	TRBJ2-1	TRBV20-1	CSASRLDNEQFF	TGCAGTGCTTCTCGACTAGACAATGAGCAGTTCTTC
NA	NA	TRBJ1-2	TRBV9	CASSEGLIYPYGYTF	TGTGCCAGCAGCGAGGGGCTTATCTATCCCTATGGCTACACCTTC
NA	TRBD2	TRBJ2-7	TRBV4-2	CASSQEASGSYEQYF	TGTGCCAGCAGCCAAGAGGCTAGCGGTTCCTACGAGCAGTACTTC
once	TRBD1	TRBJ1-1	TRBV2	CASRGLDTEAFF	TGTGCCAGTAGGGGGCTCGATACTGAAGCTTTCTTT
NA	NA	TRBJ2-7	TRBV6-5	CASSSRGPYEQYF	TGTGCCAGCAGCTCTCGTGGGCCCTACGAGCAGTACTTC
NA	TRBD2	TRBJ2-7	TRBV20-1	CSASQGLGYEQYF	TGCAGTGCTTCTCAGGGACTAGGGTACGAGCAGTACTTC
NA	NA	TRBJ2-7	TRBV5-4	CASSILQGWDEQYF	TGTGCCAGCAGCATACTACAGGGTTGGGACGAGCAGTACTTC
NA	NA	TRBJ2-7	TRBV3-1	CASSQGWEQYF	TGTGCCAGCAGCCAGGGATGGGAGCAGTACTTC
NA	TRBD2	TRBJ2-7	TRBV27	CASRQVAGPYEQYF	TGTGCCAGCAGACAAGTAGCGGGACCCTACGAGCAGTACTTC
NA	NA	TRBJ2-2	TRBV27	CASTQGTSYGTGELFF	TGTGCCAGCACCCAGGGCACTAGCTATGGCACCGGGGAGCTGTTTTTT
NA	NA	TRBJ2-1	TRBV7-9	CASSTNINEQFF	TGTGCCAGCAGCACCAATATAAATGAGCAGTTCTTC
NA	TRBD1	TRBJ2-2	TRBV2	CASPRQGAGELFF	TGTGCCAGCCCGCGACAGGGGGCTGGGGAGCTGTTTTTT
few	TRBD2	TRBJ2-7	TRBV7-9	CASTSGSFEQYF	TGTGCCAGCACTAGCGGGAGTTTTGAGCAGTACTTC
NA	NA	TRBJ1-1	TRBV28	CASSTTGEAFF	TGTGCCAGCAGCACCACGGGCGAAGCTTTCTTT
NA	NA	TRBJ2-7	TRBV3-1	CASSPRRGHYEQYF	TGTGCCAGCAGCCCCCGCAGGGGACACTACGAGCAGTACTTC
few	NA	TRBJ1-1	TRBV6-6	CASSLRDTEAFF	TGTGCCAGCAGCTTGCGGGACACTGAAGCTTTCTTT
NA	NA	TRBJ2-3	TRBV5-4	CASGGRDGFTDTQYF	TGTGCCAGCGGAGGTCGGGACGGATTCACAGATACGCAGTATTTT
once	NA	TRBJ2-5	TRBV5-1	CASSFNSDPYQETQYF	TGCGCCAGCAGCTTCAACTCGGACCCTTACCAAGAGACCCAGTACTTC
few	NA	TRBJ2-2	TRBV7-9	CASSLGTGELFF	TGTGCCAGCAGTTTGGGCACCGGGGAGCTGTTTTTT
NA	NA	TRBJ2-1	TRBV27	CASSLTPYNEQFF	TGTGCCAGCAGTTTAACCCCTTACAATGAGCAGTTCTTC
NA	TRBD1	TRBJ2-5	TRBV6-5	CASSGTGEVETQYF	TGTGCCAGCAGTGGGACAGGGGAGGTGGAGACCCAGTACTTC
NA	NA	TRBJ1-5	TRBV20-1	CSARDDSYQPQHF	TGCAGTGCTAGAGATGACAGCTATCAGCCCCAGCATTTT
NA	NA	TRBJ2-7	TRBV3-1	CASSQGPDGPYEQYF	TGTGCCAGCAGCCAAGGACCCGACGGTCCCTACGAGCAGTACTTC
NA	NA	TRBJ2-1	TRBV19	CASSIASEKQFF	TGTGCCAGTAGTATAGCGTCGGAGAAGCAGTTCTTC
once	NA	TRBJ1-2	TRBV5-1	CASSLSGAALRASGNYGYTF	TGCGCCAGCAGCTTATCTGGGGCGGCCCTCCGCGCGAGCGGTAACTATGGCTACACCTTC
NA	NA	TRBJ2-7	TRBV30	CAWSVATGSSYEQYF	TGTGCCTGGAGTGTTGCTACAGGGAGCTCCTACGAGCAGTACTTC
few	NA	TRBJ2-2	TRBV5-6	CASSPDTGELFF	TGTGCCAGCAGCCCGGACACCGGGGAGCTGTTTTTT
NA	NA	TRBJ2-1	TRBV20-1	CSASQGNEQFF	TGCAGTGCTAGTCAGGGTAATGAGCAGTTCTTC
NA	TRBD2	TRBJ2-7	TRBV9	CASSVGGRAYDEQYF	TGTGCCAGCAGCGTAGGTGGGAGGGCCTATGACGAGCAGTACTTC
NA	TRBD2	TRBJ2-3	TRBV2	CASTSGTQYF	TGTGCCAGCACTAGCGGGACGCAGTATTTT
NA	NA	TRBJ2-7	TRBV28	CASSLIAGFTYEQYF	TGTGCCAGCAGTCTCATTGCGGGGTTCACCTACGAGCAGTACTTC